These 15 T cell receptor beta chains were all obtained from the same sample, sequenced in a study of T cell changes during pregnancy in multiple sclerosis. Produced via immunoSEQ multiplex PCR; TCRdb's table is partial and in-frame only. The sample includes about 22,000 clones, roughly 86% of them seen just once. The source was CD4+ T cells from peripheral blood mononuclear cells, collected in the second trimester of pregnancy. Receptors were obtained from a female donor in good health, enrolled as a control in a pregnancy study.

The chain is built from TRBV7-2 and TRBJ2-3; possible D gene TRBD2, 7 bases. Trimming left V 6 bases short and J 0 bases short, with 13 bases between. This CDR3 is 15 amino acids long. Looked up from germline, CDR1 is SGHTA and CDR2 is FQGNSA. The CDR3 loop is CASRAGARSTDTQYF. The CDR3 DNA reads TGTGCCAGCAGGGCGGGGGCCCGAAGCACAGATACGCAGTATTTT.

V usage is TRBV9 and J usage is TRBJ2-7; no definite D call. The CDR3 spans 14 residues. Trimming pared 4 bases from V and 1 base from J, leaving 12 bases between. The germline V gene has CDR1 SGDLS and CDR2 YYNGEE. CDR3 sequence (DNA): TGTGCCAGCAGCTCCCGAGAAAATTCCTACGAGCAGTACTTC. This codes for CASSSRENSYEQYF.

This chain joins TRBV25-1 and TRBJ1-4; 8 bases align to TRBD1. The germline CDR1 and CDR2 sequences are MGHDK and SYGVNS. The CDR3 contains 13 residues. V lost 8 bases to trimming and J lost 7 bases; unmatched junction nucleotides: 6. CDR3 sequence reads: CASSDRGTEKLFF. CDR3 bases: TGTGCCAGCTCCGACAGGGGAACTGAAAAACTGTTTTTT.

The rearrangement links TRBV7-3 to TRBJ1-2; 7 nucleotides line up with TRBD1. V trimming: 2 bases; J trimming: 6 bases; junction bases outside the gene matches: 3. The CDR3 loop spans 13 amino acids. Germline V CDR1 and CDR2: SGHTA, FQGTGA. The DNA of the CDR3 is TGTGCCAGCAGCTTAGACAGGGTTGATGGCTACACCTTC. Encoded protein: CASSLDRVDGYTF.

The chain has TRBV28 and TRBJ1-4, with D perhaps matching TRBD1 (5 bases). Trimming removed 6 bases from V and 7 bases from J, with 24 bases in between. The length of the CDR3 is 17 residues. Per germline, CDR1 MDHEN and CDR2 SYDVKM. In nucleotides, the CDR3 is TGTGCCAGCAGCCGCATGGGACCGCGGGGCGAGGGTGAAAAACTGTTTTTT. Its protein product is CASSRMGPRGEGEKLFF.

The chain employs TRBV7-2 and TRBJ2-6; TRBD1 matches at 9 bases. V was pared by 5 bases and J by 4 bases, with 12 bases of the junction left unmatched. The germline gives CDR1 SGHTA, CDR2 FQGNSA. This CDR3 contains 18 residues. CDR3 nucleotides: TGTGCCAGCAGCCCCTCCCCGGGACAGGGTTTGGGGGCCAACGTCCTGACTTTC. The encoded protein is CASSPSPGQGLGANVLTF.

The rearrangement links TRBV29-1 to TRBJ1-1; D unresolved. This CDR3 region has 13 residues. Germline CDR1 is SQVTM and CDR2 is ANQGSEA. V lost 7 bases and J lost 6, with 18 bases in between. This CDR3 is CSGNAAEVAEAFF. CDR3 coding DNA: TGCAGCGGTAACGCCGCGGAGGTGGCTGAAGCTTTCTTT.

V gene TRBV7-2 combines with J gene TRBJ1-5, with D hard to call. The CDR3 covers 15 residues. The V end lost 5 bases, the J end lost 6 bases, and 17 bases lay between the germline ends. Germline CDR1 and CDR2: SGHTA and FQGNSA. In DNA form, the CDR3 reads TGTGCCAGCAGCATATCGAGCCAGGAGGGTCAGCCCCAGCATTTT. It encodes CASSISSQEGQPQHF.

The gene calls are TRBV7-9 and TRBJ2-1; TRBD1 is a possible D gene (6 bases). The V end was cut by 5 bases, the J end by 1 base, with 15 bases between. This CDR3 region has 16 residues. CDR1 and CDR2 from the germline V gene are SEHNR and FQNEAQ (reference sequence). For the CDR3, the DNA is TGTGCCAGCAGCCCTATCAGGGGTTTTTCCTACAATGAGCAGTTCTTC. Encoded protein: CASSPIRGFSYNEQFF.

The CDR3 is CASIKSRSGTYNEQFF. The CDR3 coding sequence is TGTGCCAGCATCAAAAGTCGGTCAGGGACCTACAATGAGCAGTTCTTC. The rearrangement joins TRBV27 to TRBJ2-1; weak D call: TRBD1 (5 bases). In germline, CDR1 is MNHEY, CDR2 SMNVEV (reference sequence). CDR3 length: 16 residues. V shed 7 bases and J shed 2 bases, with 18 bases lying between them.

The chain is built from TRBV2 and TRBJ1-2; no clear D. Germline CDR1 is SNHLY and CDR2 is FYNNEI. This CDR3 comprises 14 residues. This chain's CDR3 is CALLKGGEGGGYTF. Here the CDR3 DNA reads TGTGCTTTACTAAAGGGCGGGGAAGGAGGAGGCTACACCTTC.

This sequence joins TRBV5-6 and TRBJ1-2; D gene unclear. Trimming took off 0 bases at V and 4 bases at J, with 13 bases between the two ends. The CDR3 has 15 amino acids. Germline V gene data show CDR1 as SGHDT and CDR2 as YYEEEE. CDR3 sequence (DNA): TGTGCCAGCAGCTTGGGGGCCCAGCCCCTCTATGGCTACACCTTC. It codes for CASSLGAQPLYGYTF. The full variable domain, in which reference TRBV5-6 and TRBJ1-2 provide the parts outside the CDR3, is DAGVTQSPTHLIKTRGQQVTLRCSPKSGHDTVSWYQQALGQGPQFIFQYYEEEERQRGNFPDRFSGHQFPNYSSELNVNALLLGDSALYLCASSLGAQPLYGYTFGSGTRLTVV.

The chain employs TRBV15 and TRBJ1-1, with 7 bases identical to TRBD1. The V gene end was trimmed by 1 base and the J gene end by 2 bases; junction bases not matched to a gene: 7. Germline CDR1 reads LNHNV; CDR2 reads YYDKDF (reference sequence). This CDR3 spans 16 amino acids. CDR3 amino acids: CATSRASGTANTEAFF. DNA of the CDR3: TGTGCCACCAGCAGAGCGTCTGGGACAGCCAACACTGAAGCTTTCTTT. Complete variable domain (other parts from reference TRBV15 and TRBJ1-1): DAMVIQNPRYQVTQFGKPVTLSCSQTLNHNVMYWYQQKSSQAPKLLFHYYDKDFNNEADTPDNFQSRRPNTSFCFLDIRSPGLGDTAMYLCATSRASGTANTEAFFGQGTRLTVV.

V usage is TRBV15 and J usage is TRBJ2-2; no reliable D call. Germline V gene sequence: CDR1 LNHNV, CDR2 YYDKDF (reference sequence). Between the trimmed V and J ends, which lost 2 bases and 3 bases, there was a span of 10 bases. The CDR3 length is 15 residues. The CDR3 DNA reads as TGTGCCACCAGCAGACGCGATTTGGACACCGGGGAGCTGTTTTTT. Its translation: CATSRRDLDTGELFF.

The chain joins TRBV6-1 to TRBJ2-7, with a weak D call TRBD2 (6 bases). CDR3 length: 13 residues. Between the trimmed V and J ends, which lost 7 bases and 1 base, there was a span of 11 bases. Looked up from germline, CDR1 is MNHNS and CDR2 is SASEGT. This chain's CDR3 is CASTRDWSYEQYF. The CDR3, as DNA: TGTGCCAGCACCCGGGACTGGTCCTACGAGCAGTACTTC.